This T cell receptor (beta chain) was identified during a study of T cells in Graves' hyperthyroidism and ophthalmopathy. General observations from the study: Ophthalmopathy and stable hyperthyroidism were told apart by a 13 V-J model.

From RNA transcripts, TCR beta CDR3 regions were amplified. HTBI primers drove first-round RT-PCR of the TCR CDR3. Via MiXCR, TCRdb re-called the multiplex PCR reads, giving one row per CDR3 protein. This table holds roughly 280,000 distinct CDR3 sequences, about 17% found once. As concerns this clonotype: Its antigen is unknown. A junction boundary mismatches the germline segment, possibly from a read error.

Out of approximately 9.9 ml of fresh peripheral blood came the PBMCs. Germline V CDR1 and CDR2: DFQATT, SNEGSKA (reference sequence). The CDR3 spans 14 residues. The TCR sequence derives from a woman aged 55 to 70 with Graves' ophthalmopathy. Sample: blood. V and J are TRBV20-1 and TRBJ1-5; TRBD1 might be the D (5 bases). CDR3: CSARDSGSNQLQHF. The CDR3 DNA follows: TGCAGTGCTAGAGATTCAGGGAGCAATCAGCTCCAGCATTTT.